This T cell receptor (beta chain) was retrieved from a study of blood T cells in healthy people across ages. Study-wide context: Per two T cells, about one barcoded beta molecule was captured through template switching. Study-wide results and limits: Roughly linear declines in TCR beta diversity per million T cells occurred with age.

Together with a sample-barcoded 5' primer, a J-beta primer mix was included in a second PCR lasting about 6 to 11 cycles. Researchers report that each sample yielded at least 2.5 million CDR3-containing paired-end reads. TCRdb analysed the 5' RACE reads with MiXCR anew, one entry per CDR3 protein. The table has about 1.5 million distinct CDR3 sequences, approximately 38% seen once. Details on this clonotype: Its antigen is not known. A much larger clone is a single base away; this may be a read error.

CDR1 and CDR2 (germline): SQVTM, ANQGSEA. With 4 bases removed from V and 2 bases from J, the gap between germline ends came to 5 bases. The CDR3 contains 11 residues. The receptor was derived from a young woman in good health. Sequencing used blood. This chain uses TRBV29-1 with TRBJ1-2, with no clear D. For the CDR3, the DNA is TGCAGCGTTGCACAGAACTATGGCTACACCTTC. Translation gives CSVAQNYGYTF. Supplemented by reference TRBV29-1 and TRBJ1-2, the full variable domain reads SAVISQKPSRDICQRGTSLTIQCQVDSQVTMMFWYRQQPGQSLTLIATANQGSEATYESGFVIDKFPISRPNLTFSTLTVSNMSPEDSSIYLCSVAQNYGYTFGSGTRLTVV.